This section outlines one T cell receptor (beta chain) sequence together with its context. The data were taken from a study of control samples from healthy donors and cancer patients. The V gene lost 6 bases and the J gene lost 2 bases, with 10 bases spanning the gap. The CDR3 has 13 amino acids. The method was immunoSEQ multiplex PCR; TCRdb's version includes in-frame clones alone and lacks a portion of them. The sample carries tens of thousands of clones, around 87% recorded once. What was sequenced was blood. The chain recombines TRBV12-3 or TRBV12-4 with TRBJ1-1; D is uncertain. This clonotype was obtained from a man aged 50 to 59 in good health. The CDR3, as DNA: TGTGCCAGCAGCCCCAACTCAAACACTGAAGCTTTCTTT. Translated: CASSPNSNTEAFF.